Below are 25 T cell receptor beta chains sequenced from a single sample in a study of human T cells and chemical hapten exposure. The time point was: patch test 1, 2 weeks after DPC sensitization. Treatment here: therapeutic diphenylcyclopropenone sensitization with weekly scalp DPC. TCRdb recomputed calls from the RACE reads with MiXCR, one row per CDR3 protein. In the table there are approximately 77,000 distinct CDR3 sequences, about 7.5% of which are singletons. The sample here was whole blood, taken in connection with sensitization to the hapten diphenylcyclopropenone (DPC). These receptors all come from a woman in her 30s with alopecia areata. Some clones in this sample may be carry-over from other donors' samples.

This clonotype turned up a few times. One base away lies a much larger clone, so this may be a sequencing read error. V is TRBV4-2 and J is TRBJ2-7; D is uncertain. The CDR3 length is 17 residues. The germline CDR1 and CDR2 sequences are LGHNA and YNFKEQ. The CDR3 is CASSQDISPPSSDEQYF. In nucleotides, the CDR3 is TGTGCCAGCAGCCAAGATATCAGTCCTCCGAGCTCCGACGAGCAGTACTTC.

Details on this clonotype: Being one base from a much bigger clone, this may be a read error. A read error is likely, as this CDR3 ends without the conserved phenylalanine or tryptophan. The rearrangement uses TRBV20-1 and TRBJ2-1, with 8 bases matching TRBD2. Germline lookup yields CDR1 DFQATT and CDR2 SNEGSKA (reference sequence). The CDR3 has 13 residues. J was trimmed by 2 bases and V by 6 bases; bases with no gene match: 3. The CDR3 DNA reads as TGCAGTGCCCTCGGGGGGGCCTACAATGAGCAGTTCTCC. Translating it yields CSALGGAYNEQFS.

With respect to this clonotype: Since a much larger clone is just one base distant, this may be a read error. The chain links TRBV7-6 to TRBJ1-1; 7 bases line up with TRBD1. Germline assignment: CDR1 SGHVS and CDR2 FNYEAQ. The CDR3 is made up of 13 amino acids. J gave up 4 bases and V 2 bases, and 1 base lay outside the gene matches. CDR3: CASSLPGGTEAFF. DNA of the CDR3: TGTGCCAGCAGCTTACCAGGGGGCACTGAAGCTTTCTTT. The complete variable domain, with remaining parts taken from reference TRBV7-6 and TRBJ1-1, reads GAGVSQSPRYKVTKRGQDVALRCDPISGHVSLYWYRQALGQGPEFLTYFNYEAQQDKSGLPNDRFSAERPEGSISTLTIQRTEQRDSAMYRCASSLPGGTEAFFGQGTRLTVV.

The chain carries TRBV5-4 and TRBJ2-5; TRBD2 agrees at 12 bases. The junction had 1 base not matched to a gene; V was cut back by 0 bases and J by 4 bases. The CDR3 is made up of 15 amino acids. CDR1 is SGHNT, CDR2 YYREEE, per germline (reference sequence). CDR3 nucleotide sequence: TGTGCCAGCAGCTTGGAACTAGCGGGGGGAGAGACCCAGTACTTC. This sequence encodes CASSLELAGGETQYF.

This clonotype was observed a handful of times. The chain has TRBV3-1 and TRBJ1-1; D is perhaps TRBD1 (5 bases). The CDR3 length is 13 residues. Trimming took off 4 bases at V and 5 bases at J, with 11 bases between the two ends. Germline CDR1 is LGHDT and CDR2 is YNNKEL (reference sequence). Written as DNA, the CDR3 is TGTGCCAGCAGCCCCTCTGGGGGAACTGAAGCTTTCTTT. Its translation is CASSPSGGTEAFF.

This clonotype was seen repeatedly, ten times or more. J is TRBJ2-7 and V is TRBV12-3 or TRBV12-4, with D perhaps TRBD1 (5 bases). This CDR3 region has 12 residues. V was trimmed by 6 bases and J by 0 bases, leaving 6 bases between them. CDR3 amino acids: CASSRDSYEQYF. The CDR3 bases are TGTGCCAGCAGCAGGGACTCCTACGAGCAGTACTTC.

This clonotype was detected ten times or more. The chain links TRBV13 to TRBJ1-2; TRBD1 agrees at 9 bases. Losses at the gene ends were 6 bases for V and 7 bases for J; bases not matched to a gene: 9. CDR1 is PRHDT and CDR2 is FYEKMQ in the germline V gene (reference sequence). The CDR3 is 14 amino acids. The CDR3 DNA is TGTGCCAGCAGGGCACAGGGGGCAGTTGGTGGCTACACCTTC. Translated, it gives CASRAQGAVGGYTF.

Worth noting for this clonotype: This may stem from a read error, because a much larger clone lies one nucleotide away. This chain joins TRBV7-2 and TRBJ2-3; 7 nucleotides match TRBD2. Germline V CDR1 and CDR2: SGHTA, FQGNSA. CDR3 length equals 15 residues. CDR3 protein: CASSLTPAGVDTKYF. CDR3 DNA sequence: TGTGCCAGCAGCTTAACCCCTGCGGGAGTAGATACGAAGTATTTT.

This clonotype came up a few times. The chain links TRBV7-9 to TRBJ2-1; 9 nucleotides align to TRBD1. Germline V CDR1 and CDR2: SEHNR, FQNEAQ (reference sequence). Losses at the gene ends were 9 bases for V and 8 bases for J; bases not matched to a gene: 8. This CDR3 is built from 13 residues. Written as DNA, the CDR3 is TGTGCCAGTACGGACAGGGGCGCACATGAGCAGTTCTTC. Protein product: CASTDRGAHEQFF.

This clonotype was observed many times. CDR3 residues: CSATLDRGNEKLFF. For the CDR3, the DNA is TGCAGTGCTACTCTCGACAGGGGAAATGAAAAACTGTTTTTT. The rearrangement joins TRBV20-1 to TRBJ1-4; 8 nucleotides agree with TRBD1. Germline V gene data show CDR1 as DFQATT and CDR2 as SNEGSKA (reference sequence). There are 14 residues in the CDR3. V shed 4 bases, J shed 5 bases, and the junction held 6 bases outside the gene matches.

The sample holds one count of this clonotype. This chain connects TRBV6-6 to TRBJ1-5; the match to TRBD1 covers 8 bases. This CDR3 spans 15 amino acids. Germline-derived CDR1 and CDR2 are MNHNY and SVGAGI (reference sequence). V gave up 8 bases and J gave up 6 bases; unmatched junction bases: 12. CDR3: CASQMKQGVSQPQHF. CDR3 nucleotides: TGTGCCAGCCAAATGAAACAGGGGGTGAGTCAGCCCCAGCATTTT.

At least ten counts were recorded for this clonotype. The chain couples TRBV6-1 to TRBJ1-5; 7 nucleotides line up with TRBD1. The CDR3 loop spans 13 amino acids. Trimming at V came to 4 bases and at J to 15 bases, leaving 12 bases not matched to a gene. In germline, CDR1 is MNHNS, CDR2 SASEGT. As DNA, the CDR3 is TGTGCCAGCAGTGTGAGGGGGCTCGCCTTGCCGCATTTT. It translates to CASSVRGLALPHF.

This clonotype was recorded many times. This chain uses TRBV6-5 with TRBJ2-7; possible D gene TRBD1, 6 bases. V lost 5 bases and J 2 bases, leaving 16 bases between the germline ends. From germline, CDR1 is MNHEY and CDR2 SVGAGI. This CDR3 region has 15 residues. The CDR3 spells CASSRLYRAPYEQYF. The CDR3 DNA is TGTGCCAGCAGTAGACTCTACAGGGCGCCCTACGAGCAGTACTTC.

The chain is built from TRBV2 and TRBJ1-2; D perhaps matches TRBD1 (5 bases). The germline V and J ends were trimmed by 7 bases and 4 bases, with 16 bases remaining between them. Looked up from germline, CDR1 is SNHLY and CDR2 is FYNNEI. This CDR3 has 14 residues. CDR3 region: CASKLQDEVYGYTF. The CDR3 DNA reads TGTGCCAGCAAATTACAGGATGAGGTCTATGGCTACACCTTC. The variable domain in full, with the rest retrieved from reference TRBV2 and TRBJ1-2, is EPEVTQTPSHQVTQMGQEVILRCVPISNHLYFYWYRQILGQKVEFLVSFYNNEISEKSEIFDDQFSVERPDGSNFTLKIRSTKLEDSAMYFCASKLQDEVYGYTFGSGTRLTVV.

This clonotype was seen more than once but under ten times. V usage is TRBV20-1 and J usage is TRBJ1-5; no firm D call. Trimming cost V 0 bases and J 0 bases, with 9 bases left between them. The germline CDR1 and CDR2 sequences are DFQATT and SNEGSKA (reference sequence). The CDR3 is made up of 15 amino acids. CDR3 nucleotides: TGCAGTGCTAGAGATAGGCAGGCTAGCAATCAGCCCCAGCATTTT. It is translated as CSARDRQASNQPQHF.

The rearrangement joins TRBV6-5 to TRBJ1-1; D gene unclear. Per the germline V gene, CDR1 is MNHEY and CDR2 is SVGAGI. Trimming took off 6 bases at V and 1 base at J, with 12 bases between the two ends. The CDR3 extends over 14 amino acids. The CDR3 nucleotides read TGTGCCAGCAGGCCACCACAGCGGAACACTGAAGCTTTCTTT. Translating gives CASRPPQRNTEAFF.

Notes on this clonotype: This may come from a read error, since a much larger clone is one base off. The J gene is TRBJ2-7, the V gene TRBV20-1; 8 bases are a match to TRBD2. Per germline, CDR1 DFQATT and CDR2 SNEGSKA (reference sequence). The CDR3 extends over 15 amino acids. V lost 5 bases and J lost 0; bases outside the gene matches: 9. This CDR3 is CSAVSGAISSYEQYF. CDR3 nucleotide sequence: TGCAGTGCTGTTAGCGGGGCCATAAGCTCCTACGAGCAGTACTTC.

This clonotype came up a few times. A single base separates this from a much larger clone, so it may be a read error. This chain uses TRBV12-5 with TRBJ1-6, with D maybe TRBD1 (6 bases). Germline V gene lookup returns CDR1 LGHNT and CDR2 FRNRAP. This CDR3 spans 14 amino acids. The CDR3 DNA reads as TGTGCTAGTTCCGGGGGCTCCTATAATTCACCCCTCAACTTT. Amino acids: CASSGGSYNSPLNF.

This clonotype was observed at least ten times. The chain has TRBV7-9 and TRBJ2-3; 10 bases line up with TRBD2. After removal of 5 bases from V and 1 base from J, the junction contained 9 bases not matched to a gene. This CDR3 has 17 residues. Germline V gives CDR1 SEHNR, CDR2 FQNEAQ (reference sequence). This chain's CDR3 is CASSRQGLAGGTDTQYF. CDR3 nucleotide sequence: TGTGCCAGCAGCCGACAAGGCCTAGCGGGGGGCACAGATACGCAGTATTTT.

The chain uses TRBV30 and TRBJ1-6; no firm D call. The CDR3 consists of 13 residues. Germline CDR1 is GTSNPN and CDR2 is SVGIG (reference sequence). Trimming removed 5 bases at V and 9 bases at J, with 14 bases between. CDR3 residues: CAWGKLGISPLHF. DNA for the CDR3: TGTGCCTGGGGAAAACTGGGGATTTCACCCCTCCACTTT.

This clonotype occurred many times. The chain joins TRBV12-3 or TRBV12-4 to TRBJ2-7; the D is unclear. The CDR3 totals 11 residues. V was shortened by 3 bases and J by 5 bases, with 5 bases between the two germline ends. CDR3: CASSLLDEQYF. DNA of the CDR3: TGTGCCAGCAGTTTGCTGGACGAGCAGTACTTC.

This clonotype has more than one count but fewer than ten. The V and J genes are TRBV6-2 or TRBV6-3 and TRBJ1-5; no definite D call. The ends were cut back, 2 bases at V and 4 bases at J, with 6 bases in the middle. This CDR3 spans 13 amino acids. Per the germline V gene, CDR1 is MNHEY and CDR2 is SVGEGT. CDR3 residues: CASSYDENQPQHF. The CDR3, as DNA: TGTGCCAGCAGTTACGACGAGAATCAGCCCCAGCATTTT.

On this clonotype itself: A much larger clone sits a single nucleotide away, making a read error possible. The chain uses TRBV7-8 and TRBJ1-3, with D tentatively TRBD1 (5 bases). Germline V lookup: CDR1 SGHVS, CDR2 FQNEAQ. V lost 6 bases to trimming and J lost 2 bases, with 17 bases between them. The CDR3 consists of 16 residues. CDR3 region: CASRHSGKTAGNTIYF. The CDR3 DNA follows: TGTGCCAGCAGGCACTCAGGGAAAACGGCTGGAAACACCATATATTTT.

In the case of this clonotype: Germline and junction disagree at one end, which may indicate a read error. The chain is built from TRBV27 and TRBJ2-7; TRBD1 matches at 8 bases. This CDR3 has 16 amino acids. In germline, CDR1 is MNHEY, CDR2 SMNVEV (reference sequence). The CDR3 loop reads CTSSFIGQGTVDEQYF. The CDR3 nucleotides are TGTACCAGCAGTTTCATCGGACAGGGAACGGTCGACGAGCAGTACTTC.

This clonotype was counted at least ten times. This CDR3 reads CASSLVIGGEQFF. CDR3 DNA: TGTGCCAGCAGCTTAGTAATAGGCGGTGAGCAGTTCTTC. The rearrangement uses TRBV7-2 and TRBJ2-1; no clear D. V lost 1 base, J lost 9 bases, and 10 bases lay in between. Germline CDR1 is SGHTA and CDR2 is FQGNSA. The CDR3 is 13 amino acids.